These T cell receptor beta chains were read from a single sample in a study of cytomegalovirus exposure and HLA in healthy donors. Clones were sequenced by immunoSEQ multiplex PCR, and TCRdb holds only the in-frame ones, with some missing. The sample lists about 170,000 clones; about 80% were seen once. The sample comprised PBMCs. The receptors stem from a girl aged 10 to 17 in good health and CMV-seropositive. Each CDR3 is given with its conserved first and last residue. Fields, in order: clone size, J gene, V gene, D gene, CDR3 length, CDR3 protein, CDR3 DNA. The D gene is left open where the match is weak. Only some rows state a clone size, as once, few, many or a class for expanded clones.

NA,TRBJ1-2,TRBV9,TRBD1,13,CASSPGGWDGYTF,TGTGCCAGCAGCCCAGGGGGCTGGGATGGCTACACCTTC
NA,TRBJ2-7,TRBV2,NA,13,CASSGGLTYEQYF,TGTGCCAGCAGCGGCGGACTGACCTACGAGCAGTACTTC
NA,TRBJ2-1,TRBV29-1,NA,10,CSVQGNEQFF,TGCAGCGTGCAGGGGAATGAGCAGTTCTTC
NA,TRBJ2-3,TRBV6-5,NA,14,CASSTAASTDTQYF,TGTGCCAGCAGTACGGCGGCTAGCACAGATACGCAGTATTTT
NA,TRBJ2-7,TRBV27,TRBD2,14,CASSLGLAGYEQYF,TGTGCCAGCAGTCTCGGACTAGCGGGGTACGAGCAGTACTTC
once,TRBJ1-2,TRBV18,TRBD1,13,CASSPSTGAGYTF,TGTGCCAGCTCACCCTCTACAGGGGCCGGCTACACCTTC
NA,TRBJ1-1,TRBV27,TRBD1,18,CASSPTIQGEGMNTEAFF,TGTGCCAGCAGCCCAACGATACAGGGGGAAGGGATGAACACTGAAGCTTTCTTT
few,TRBJ1-2,TRBV2,NA,11,CAIRGLDGYTF,TGTGCCATTCGGGGACTCGATGGCTACACCTTC
NA,TRBJ2-7,TRBV7-2,TRBD2,14,CASSPSGDPYEQYF,TGTGCCAGCAGCCCCAGCGGGGATCCCTACGAGCAGTACTTC
NA,TRBJ2-7,TRBV2,NA,11,CASTGYYEQYF,TGTGCCAGTACAGGGTACTACGAGCAGTACTTC
NA,TRBJ2-7,TRBV28,NA,16,CASSPLSWAESYEQYF,TGTGCCAGCAGTCCCTTATCCTGGGCCGAATCCTACGAGCAGTACTTC
NA,TRBJ1-3,TRBV5-4,NA,13,CASSFGVSNTIYF,TGTGCCAGCAGCTTCGGTGTGTCGAACACCATATATTTT
NA,TRBJ2-7,TRBV11-2,TRBD2,16,CASSLGTSGGREEQYF,TGTGCCAGCAGCTTGGGGACTAGCGGGGGGAGGGAAGAGCAGTACTTC
NA,TRBJ1-1,TRBV5-1,NA,15,CASSPIGGANTEAFF,TGCGCCAGCAGCCCAATTGGGGGGGCGAACACTGAAGCTTTCTTT
few,TRBJ2-1,TRBV5-8,NA,15,CASSLGKRVDNEQFF,TGTGCCAGCAGCTTGGGTAAGCGGGTGGACAATGAGCAGTTCTTC
few,TRBJ1-2,TRBV6-6,NA,16,CASSYTAGAGNYGYTF,TGTGCCAGCAGTTACACCGCGGGGGCTGGGAACTATGGCTACACCTTC
NA,TRBJ2-5,TRBV2,NA,11,CASSDLAYQYF,TGTGCCAGCAGTGATTTGGCATACCAGTACTTC
NA,TRBJ2-4,TRBV18,NA,16,CASSPPGVTAKNIQYF,TGTGCCAGCTCACCACCAGGGGTAACAGCCAAAAACATTCAGTACTTC
once,TRBJ2-1,TRBV19,TRBD2,16,CASSMRSGLAYNEQFF,TGTGCCAGTAGTATGCGATCGGGACTAGCGTACAATGAGCAGTTCTTC
few,TRBJ1-5,TRBV6-6,TRBD1,16,CASRHKDRERNQPQHF,TGTGCCAGCAGACATAAGGACAGGGAACGCAATCAGCCCCAGCATTTT
NA,TRBJ2-7,TRBV2,NA,12,CASGGLRYEQYF,TGTGCCAGCGGTGGACTGAGGTACGAGCAGTACTTC
NA,TRBJ1-1,TRBV18,TRBD1,18,CASSPKRVRGRANTEAFF,TGTGCCAGCTCACCAAAACGCGTCAGGGGGCGGGCGAACACTGAAGCTTTCTTT
NA,TRBJ1-3,TRBV6-1,NA,14,CAIDYVGQGNTIYF,TGTGCCATCGATTATGTCGGACAGGGAAACACCATATATTTT
NA,TRBJ2-5,TRBV7-8,NA,17,CASSLVEGRGSGETQYF,TGTGCCAGCAGCTTAGTAGAGGGCAGGGGATCAGGGGAGACCCAGTACTTC
NA,TRBJ2-1,TRBV5-8,NA,15,CASSLEQGSYNEQFF,TGTGCCAGCAGCTTGGAACAGGGCTCCTACAATGAGCAGTTCTTC
NA,TRBJ2-1,TRBV2,TRBD2,15,CASSASSGGGNEQFF,TGTGCCAGCAGTGCAAGTAGCGGGGGGGGAAATGAGCAGTTCTTC
NA,TRBJ1-4,TRBV30,NA,11,CAWSRQEKLFF,TGTGCCTGGAGTAGACAGGAAAAACTGTTTTTT
NA,TRBJ2-5,TRBV28,NA,16,CASSPQYTVPLPTQYF,TGTGCCAGCAGTCCTCAGTATACAGTGCCCTTACCTACCCAGTACTTC
NA,TRBJ2-5,TRBV6-5,NA,15,CASSYRRAHQETQYF,TGTGCCAGCAGTTACAGGCGGGCCCACCAAGAGACCCAGTACTTC
few,TRBJ1-3,TRBV2,TRBD1,14,CASRDRGAGNTIYF,TGTGCCAGCCGGGACAGGGGAGCTGGAAACACCATATATTTT
NA,TRBJ1-2,TRBV19,TRBD1,14,CASSARQGLSGYTF,TGTGCCAGTAGTGCCAGACAGGGTCTGAGTGGCTACACCTTC
NA,TRBJ2-1,TRBV11-2,NA,17,CASSLGPIEYRGNEQFF,TGTGCCAGCAGCTTAGGCCCCATCGAGTATAGGGGCAATGAGCAGTTCTTC
NA,TRBJ2-5,TRBV4-3,NA,17,CASSQDRWGSGEETQYF,TGCGCCAGCAGCCAAGACCGGTGGGGCTCAGGGGAAGAGACCCAGTACTTC
few,TRBJ1-3,TRBV30,NA,14,CAWRGLFSGNTIYF,TGTGCCTGGAGGGGACTGTTCTCTGGAAACACCATATATTTT
NA,TRBJ1-4,TRBV7-8,TRBD1,12,CASSLDRVVVFF,TGTGCCAGCAGCCTCGACAGGGTAGTAGTGTTTTTT
NA,TRBJ2-1,TRBV5-6,TRBD1,14,CASSLAANRGDQFF,TGTGCCAGCAGCTTGGCCGCCAACAGGGGCGATCAGTTCTTC
NA,TRBJ2-4,TRBV2,TRBD2,13,CASSAGTSGRQYF,TGTGCCAGCAGCGCTGGGACTAGCGGGAGACAGTACTTC
NA,TRBJ1-1,TRBV5-1,TRBD1,14,CASSSTTGRTEAFF,TGCGCCAGCAGCTCGACGACAGGGAGGACTGAAGCTTTCTTT
once,TRBJ2-7,TRBV13,NA,12,CASSRGAGEQYF,TGTGCCAGCAGCCGGGGGGCCGGTGAGCAGTACTTC
NA,TRBJ2-1,TRBV5-1,NA,14,CASSLGGSPSEQFF,TGCGCCAGCAGCTTGGGCGGTAGCCCCAGTGAGCAGTTCTTC
NA,TRBJ1-2,TRBV19,TRBD1,16,CASTLSRGRFDYGYTF,TGTGCCAGTACCCTGTCCAGGGGGCGGTTTGACTATGGCTACACCTTC
NA,TRBJ1-3,TRBV7-9,NA,19,CASSAEKGSVFTSGNTIYF,TGTGCCAGCAGCGCAGAAAAGGGGTCGGTCTTCACCTCTGGAAACACCATATATTTT
NA,TRBJ2-5,TRBV25-1,NA,15,CASSEKELVGETQYF,TGTGCCAGCAGTGAGAAAGAACTAGTAGGCGAGACCCAGTACTTC
NA,TRBJ2-1,TRBV7-3,TRBD1,14,CASSLGTGMNEQFF,TGTGCCAGCAGCTTAGGGACAGGGATGAATGAGCAGTTCTTC
NA,TRBJ2-3,TRBV7-2,NA,12,CASSLNPGQQYF,TGTGCCAGCAGCCTCAACCCGGGACAGCAGTATTTT
NA,TRBJ1-2,TRBV9,TRBD1,14,CASTPDRGNYGYTF,TGTGCCAGCACTCCCGACAGGGGTAACTATGGCTACACCTTC
NA,TRBJ1-1,TRBV5-4,TRBD1,18,CASSGPGTGGLTVTEAFF,TGTGCCAGCAGCGGCCCCGGGACAGGGGGCCTGACGGTCACTGAAGCTTTCTTT
NA,TRBJ1-6,TRBV9,TRBD1,18,CASSPGTGGPSYNSPLHF,TGTGCCAGCAGCCCCGGGACAGGGGGCCCCTCCTATAATTCACCCCTCCACTTT